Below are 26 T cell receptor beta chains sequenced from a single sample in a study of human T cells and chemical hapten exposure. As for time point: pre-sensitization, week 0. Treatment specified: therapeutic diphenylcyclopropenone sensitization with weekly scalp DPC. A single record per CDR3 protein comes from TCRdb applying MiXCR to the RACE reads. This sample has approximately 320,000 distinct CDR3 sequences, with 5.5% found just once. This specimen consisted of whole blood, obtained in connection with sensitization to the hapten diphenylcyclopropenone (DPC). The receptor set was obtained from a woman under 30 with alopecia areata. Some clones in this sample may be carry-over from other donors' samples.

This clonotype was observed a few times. CDR3: CASSTQGNEKLFF. The CDR3 region has the DNA TGTGCCAGCAGCACACAGGGAAATGAAAAACTGTTTTTT. The chain is built from TRBV7-2 and TRBJ1-4; D may be TRBD1 (6 bases). Per germline, CDR1 SGHTA and CDR2 FQGNSA. With 5 bases removed from V and 5 bases from J, the gap between germline ends came to 9 bases. The CDR3 contains 13 residues.

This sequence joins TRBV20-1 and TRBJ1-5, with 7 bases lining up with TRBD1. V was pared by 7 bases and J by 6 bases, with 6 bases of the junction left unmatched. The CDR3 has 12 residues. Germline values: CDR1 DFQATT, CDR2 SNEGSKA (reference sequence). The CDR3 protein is CSVTGSGQPQHF. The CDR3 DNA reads TGCAGTGTGACAGGGTCGGGTCAGCCCCAGCATTTT.

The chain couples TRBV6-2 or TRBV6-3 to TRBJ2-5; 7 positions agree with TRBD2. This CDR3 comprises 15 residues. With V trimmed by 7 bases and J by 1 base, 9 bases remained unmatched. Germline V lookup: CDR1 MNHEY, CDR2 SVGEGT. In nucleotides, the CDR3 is TGTGCCAGCACTTTGGGACTAAGACTCCAAGAGACCCAGTACTTC. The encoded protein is CASTLGLRLQETQYF.

The CDR3 DNA follows: TGTGCCACCAGTGATTTGGACCATGGAGATACGCAGTATTTT. It codes for CATSDLDHGDTQYF. This chain joins TRBV24-1 and TRBJ2-3; D is unclear. CDR3 length: 14 amino acids. Germline V lookup: CDR1 KGHDR, CDR2 SFDVKD. Trimming shortened V by 0 bases and J by 5 bases, and 8 bases separated the two germline ends.

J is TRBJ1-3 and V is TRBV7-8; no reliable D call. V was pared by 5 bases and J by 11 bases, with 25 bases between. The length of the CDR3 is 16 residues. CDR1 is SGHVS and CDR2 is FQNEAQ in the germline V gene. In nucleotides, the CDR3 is TGTGCCAGCAGCCCCTATCGTGGGAGCGCGATTAACTCCATATATTTT. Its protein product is CASSPYRGSAINSIYF.

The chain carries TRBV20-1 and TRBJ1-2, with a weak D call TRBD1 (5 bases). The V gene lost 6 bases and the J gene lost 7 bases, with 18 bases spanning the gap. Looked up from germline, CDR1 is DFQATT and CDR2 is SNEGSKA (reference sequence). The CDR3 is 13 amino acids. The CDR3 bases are TGCAGTGCATCCCCCCGGGACTACTCTGGCTACACCTTC. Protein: CSASPRDYSGYTF.

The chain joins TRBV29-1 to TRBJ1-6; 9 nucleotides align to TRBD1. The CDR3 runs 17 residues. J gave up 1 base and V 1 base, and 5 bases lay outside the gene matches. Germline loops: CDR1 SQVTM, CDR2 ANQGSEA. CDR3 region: CSVEADRGGSYNSPLHF. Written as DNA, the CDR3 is TGCAGCGTTGAAGCCGACAGGGGGGGGTCCTATAATTCACCCCTCCACTTT.

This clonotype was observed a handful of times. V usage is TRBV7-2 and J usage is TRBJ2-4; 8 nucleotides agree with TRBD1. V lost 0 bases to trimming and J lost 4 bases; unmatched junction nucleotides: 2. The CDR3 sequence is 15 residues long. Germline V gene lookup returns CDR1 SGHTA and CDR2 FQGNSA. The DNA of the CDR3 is TGTGCCAGCAGCTTAGCCCGACAGGGGAAAAACATTCAGTACTTC. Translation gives CASSLARQGKNIQYF.

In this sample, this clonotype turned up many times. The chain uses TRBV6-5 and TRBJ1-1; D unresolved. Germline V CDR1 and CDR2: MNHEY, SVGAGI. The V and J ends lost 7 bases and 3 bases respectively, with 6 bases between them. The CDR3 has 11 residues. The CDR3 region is CASKGYTEAFF. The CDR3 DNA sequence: TGTGCCAGCAAGGGATACACTGAAGCTTTCTTT.

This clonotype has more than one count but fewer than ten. In DNA, the CDR3 is TGTGCCAGCAGCTTCGACCCCGAGACCCAGTACTTC. It translates to CASSFDPETQYF. This chain joins TRBV7-9 and TRBJ2-5, with D unresolved. Germline V gene data show CDR1 as SEHNR and CDR2 as FQNEAQ (reference sequence). This CDR3 comprises 12 residues. Between the trimmed V and J ends, which lost 3 bases and 5 bases, there was a span of 7 bases.

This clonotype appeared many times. CDR3 amino acids: CASSGWNSPLHF. As DNA, the CDR3 is TGCGCCAGCAGCGGGTGGAATTCACCCCTCCACTTT. The chain carries TRBV5-1 and TRBJ1-6; D is undetermined. Germline loops: CDR1 SGHRS, CDR2 YFSETQ. Trimming stripped 4 bases from V and 7 bases from J, with 6 bases between. This CDR3 comprises 12 residues.

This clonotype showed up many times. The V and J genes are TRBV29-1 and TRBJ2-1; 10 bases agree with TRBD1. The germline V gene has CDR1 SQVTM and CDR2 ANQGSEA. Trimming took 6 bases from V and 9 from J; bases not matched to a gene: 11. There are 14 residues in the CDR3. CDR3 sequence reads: CSVGAGTGDLEQFF. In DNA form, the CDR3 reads TGCAGCGTCGGAGCCGGGACAGGGGATCTTGAGCAGTTCTTC.

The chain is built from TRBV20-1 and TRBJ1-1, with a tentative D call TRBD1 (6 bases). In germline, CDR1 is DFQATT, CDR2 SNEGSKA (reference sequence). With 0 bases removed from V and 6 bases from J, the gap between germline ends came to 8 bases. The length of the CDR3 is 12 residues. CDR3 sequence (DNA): TGCAGTGCTAGAGATTGGACAGCTGAAGCTTTCTTT. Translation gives CSARDWTAEAFF.

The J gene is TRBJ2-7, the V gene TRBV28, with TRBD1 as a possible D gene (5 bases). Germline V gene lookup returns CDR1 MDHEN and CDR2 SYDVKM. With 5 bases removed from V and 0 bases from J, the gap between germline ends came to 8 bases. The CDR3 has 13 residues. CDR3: CASSIRVSYEQYF. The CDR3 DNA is TGTGCCAGCAGTATCAGGGTCTCCTACGAGCAGTACTTC.

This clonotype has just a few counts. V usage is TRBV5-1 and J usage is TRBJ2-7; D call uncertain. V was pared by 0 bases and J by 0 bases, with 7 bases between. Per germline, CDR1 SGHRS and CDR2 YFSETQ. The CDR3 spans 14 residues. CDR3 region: CASSLGAPSYEQYF. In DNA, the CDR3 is TGCGCCAGCAGCTTGGGGGCGCCCTCCTACGAGCAGTACTTC.

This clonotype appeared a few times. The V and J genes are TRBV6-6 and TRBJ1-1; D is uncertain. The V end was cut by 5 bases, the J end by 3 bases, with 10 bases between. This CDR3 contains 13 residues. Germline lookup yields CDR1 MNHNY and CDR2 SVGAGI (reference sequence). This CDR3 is CASSVDIYTEAFF. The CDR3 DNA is TGTGCCAGCAGTGTGGATATATACACTGAAGCTTTCTTT.

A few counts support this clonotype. The CDR3 spells CSAGTFTGSPLHF. DNA for the CDR3: TGCAGTGCCGGGACCTTCACAGGTTCACCCCTCCACTTT. The V and J genes are TRBV20-1 and TRBJ1-6; D might be TRBD1 (5 bases). The V gene lost 6 bases and the J gene lost 9 bases, with 15 bases spanning the gap. CDR3 length equals 13 residues. CDR1 is DFQATT, CDR2 SNEGSKA, per germline (reference sequence).

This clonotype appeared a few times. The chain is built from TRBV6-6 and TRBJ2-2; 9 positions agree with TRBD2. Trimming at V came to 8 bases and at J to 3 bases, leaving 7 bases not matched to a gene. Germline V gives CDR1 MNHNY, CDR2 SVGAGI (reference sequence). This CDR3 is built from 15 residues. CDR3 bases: TGTGCCAGCGTTAGCGGGGGTTACTACACCGGGGAGCTGTTTTTT. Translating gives CASVSGGYYTGELFF.

As DNA, the CDR3 is TGTGCCAGCAGCTTCAACGGGGGGCTCCGCTACGAGCAGTACTTC. It codes for CASSFNGGLRYEQYF. The J gene is TRBJ2-7, the V gene TRBV11-2, with a possible D match to TRBD2 (7 bases). The V gene's germline CDR1 is SGHAT and CDR2 FQNNGV. Between the trimmed V and J ends, which lost 3 bases and 3 bases, there was a span of 15 bases. CDR3 length: 15 residues.

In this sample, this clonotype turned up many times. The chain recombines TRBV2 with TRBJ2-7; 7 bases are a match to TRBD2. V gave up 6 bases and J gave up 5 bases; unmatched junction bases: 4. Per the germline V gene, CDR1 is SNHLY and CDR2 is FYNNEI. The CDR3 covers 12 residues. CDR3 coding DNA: TGTGCCAGCAGGGGGGAGGGCCACGAGCAGTACTTC. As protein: CASRGEGHEQYF.

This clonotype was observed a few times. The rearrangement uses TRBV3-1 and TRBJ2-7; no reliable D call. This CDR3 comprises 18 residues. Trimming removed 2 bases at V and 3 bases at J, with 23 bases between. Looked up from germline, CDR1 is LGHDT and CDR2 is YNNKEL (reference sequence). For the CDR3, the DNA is TGTGCCAGCAGCCAAAGAATCGCGGTCGGGCGGCACAGCTACGAGCAGTACTTC. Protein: CASSQRIAVGRHSYEQYF.

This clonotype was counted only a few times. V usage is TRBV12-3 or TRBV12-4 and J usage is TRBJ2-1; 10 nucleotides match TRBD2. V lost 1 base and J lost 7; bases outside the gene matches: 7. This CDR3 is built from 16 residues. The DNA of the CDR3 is TGTGCCAGCAGTTTAGGGGTAGCGGGGGGATGGAATGAGCAGTTCTTC. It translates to CASSLGVAGGWNEQFF.

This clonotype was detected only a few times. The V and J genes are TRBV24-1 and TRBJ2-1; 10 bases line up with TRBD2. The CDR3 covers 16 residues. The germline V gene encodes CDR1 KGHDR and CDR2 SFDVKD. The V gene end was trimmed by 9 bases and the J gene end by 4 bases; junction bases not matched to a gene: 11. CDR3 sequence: CATAGGDSGGYNEQFF. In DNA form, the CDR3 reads TGTGCCACCGCGGGGGGAGATAGCGGGGGGTACAATGAGCAGTTCTTC.

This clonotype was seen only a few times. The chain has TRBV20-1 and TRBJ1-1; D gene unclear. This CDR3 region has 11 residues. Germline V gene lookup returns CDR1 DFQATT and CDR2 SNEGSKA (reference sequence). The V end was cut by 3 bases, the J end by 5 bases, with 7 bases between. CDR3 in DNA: TGCAGTGCTAGGAGGTGGACTGAAGCTTTCTTT. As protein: CSARRWTEAFF.

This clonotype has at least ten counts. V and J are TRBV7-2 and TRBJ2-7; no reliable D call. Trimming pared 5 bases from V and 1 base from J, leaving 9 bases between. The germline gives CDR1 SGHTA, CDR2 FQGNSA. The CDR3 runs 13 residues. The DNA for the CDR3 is TGTGCCAGCAGCGGGCGGCAATCCTACGAGCAGTACTTC. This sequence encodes CASSGRQSYEQYF.

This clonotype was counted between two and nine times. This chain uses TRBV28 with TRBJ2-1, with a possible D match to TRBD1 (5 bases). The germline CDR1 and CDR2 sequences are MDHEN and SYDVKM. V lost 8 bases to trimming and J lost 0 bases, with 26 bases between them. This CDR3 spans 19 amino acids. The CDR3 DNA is TGTGCCAGCTTATTTCATTCCCTGGGGCGAAGGAGCTCCTACAATGAGCAGTTCTTC. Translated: CASLFHSLGRRSSYNEQFF.